This TCR beta chain emerged from a study of T cells in Graves' hyperthyroidism and ophthalmopathy. Stable disease denoted Graves' hyperthyroidism without ophthalmopathy progression within 18 months. Thyroid ultrasound, orbital computed tomography, clinical symptoms, and serum thyroxine and TRAb underpinned diagnoses. The PBMCs were taken from approximately 9.7 ml of fresh peripheral blood. RNA transcripts were the template for amplifying TCR beta CDR3 regions. Carried out on the TCR CDR3, a first-round RT-PCR used the HTBI primer set. MiXCR, applied by TCRdb to the multiplex PCR reads, yields one record per CDR3 protein. The data show around 350,000 distinct CDR3 sequences, about 13% seen once. Findings of the study overall: The blood repertoire included most of the expanded thyroid clonotypes above 0.001.

The CDR3 runs to 15 residues. V lost 1 base, J lost 4 bases, and 5 bases stayed unmatched. This clonotype was seen repeatedly, ten times or more. Its specificity is unknown. Sample: blood. This receptor was obtained from a woman aged 18-29 years with Graves' hyperthyroidism. This chain joins TRBV12-3 or TRBV12-4 and TRBJ2-7; 9 nucleotides line up with TRBD1. CDR3 sequence reads: CASSLGDRVTYEQYF. CDR3 nucleotides: TGTGCCAGCAGTTTAGGGGACAGGGTGACGTACGAGCAGTACTTC.